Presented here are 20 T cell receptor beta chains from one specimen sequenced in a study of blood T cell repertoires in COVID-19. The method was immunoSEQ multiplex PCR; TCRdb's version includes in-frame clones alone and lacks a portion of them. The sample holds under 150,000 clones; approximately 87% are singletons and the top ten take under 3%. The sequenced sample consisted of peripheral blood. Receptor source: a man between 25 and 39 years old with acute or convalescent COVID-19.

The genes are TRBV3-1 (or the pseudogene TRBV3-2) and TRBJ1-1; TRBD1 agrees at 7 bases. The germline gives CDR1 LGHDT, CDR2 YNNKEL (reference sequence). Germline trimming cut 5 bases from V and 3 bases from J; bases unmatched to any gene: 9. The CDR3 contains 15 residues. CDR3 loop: CASSLRQGRDTEAFF. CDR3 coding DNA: TGTGCCAGCAGCTTACGACAGGGAAGGGACACTGAAGCTTTCTTT.

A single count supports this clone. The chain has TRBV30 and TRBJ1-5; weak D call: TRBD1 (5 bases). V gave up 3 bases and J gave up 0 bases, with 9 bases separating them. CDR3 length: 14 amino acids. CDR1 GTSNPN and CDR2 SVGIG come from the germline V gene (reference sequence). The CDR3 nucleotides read TGTGCCTGGAGGGCAGGGTATAGCAATCAGCCCCAGCATTTT. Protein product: CAWRAGYSNQPQHF.

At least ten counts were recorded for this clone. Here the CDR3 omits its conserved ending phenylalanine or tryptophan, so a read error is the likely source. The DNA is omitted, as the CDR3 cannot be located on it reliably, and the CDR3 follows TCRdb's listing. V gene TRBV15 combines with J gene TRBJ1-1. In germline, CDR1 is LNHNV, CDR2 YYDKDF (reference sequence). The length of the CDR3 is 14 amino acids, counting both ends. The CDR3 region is CATSRDREAAPLEY.

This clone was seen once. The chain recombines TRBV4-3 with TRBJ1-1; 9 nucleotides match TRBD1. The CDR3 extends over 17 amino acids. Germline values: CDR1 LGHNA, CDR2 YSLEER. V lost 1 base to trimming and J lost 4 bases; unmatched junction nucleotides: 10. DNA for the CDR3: TGCGCCAGCAGCCAAGGTCACGGGACAGGGCTGACCACTGAAGCTTTCTTT. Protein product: CASSQGHGTGLTTEAFF.

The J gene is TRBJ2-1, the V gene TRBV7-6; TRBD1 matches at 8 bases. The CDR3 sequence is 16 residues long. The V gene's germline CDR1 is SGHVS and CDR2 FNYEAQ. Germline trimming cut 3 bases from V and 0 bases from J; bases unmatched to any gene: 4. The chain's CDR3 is CASSLQGASSYNEQFF. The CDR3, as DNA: TGTGCCAGCAGCTTGCAGGGGGCAAGCTCCTACAATGAGCAGTTCTTC.

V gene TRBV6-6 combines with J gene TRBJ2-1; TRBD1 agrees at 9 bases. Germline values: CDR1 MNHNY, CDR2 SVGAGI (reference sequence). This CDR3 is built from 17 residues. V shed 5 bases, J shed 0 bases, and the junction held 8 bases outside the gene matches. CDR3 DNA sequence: TGTGCCAGCAGTCCTACCGGGACAGGGCCCTCCTACAATGAGCAGTTCTTC. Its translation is CASSPTGTGPSYNEQFF.

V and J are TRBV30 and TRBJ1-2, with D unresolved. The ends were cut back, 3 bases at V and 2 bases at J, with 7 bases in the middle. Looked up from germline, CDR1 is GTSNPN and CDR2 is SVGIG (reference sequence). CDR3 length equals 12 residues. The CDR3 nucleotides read TGTGCCTGGAGCTTAGTCAACTATGGCTACACCTTC. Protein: CAWSLVNYGYTF. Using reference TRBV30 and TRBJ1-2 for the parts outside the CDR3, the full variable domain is SQTIHQWPATLVQPVGSPLSLECTVEGTSNPNLYWYRQAAGRGLQLLFYSVGIGQISSEVPQNLSASRPQDRQFILSSKKLLLSDSGFYLCAWSLVNYGYTFGSGTRLTVV.

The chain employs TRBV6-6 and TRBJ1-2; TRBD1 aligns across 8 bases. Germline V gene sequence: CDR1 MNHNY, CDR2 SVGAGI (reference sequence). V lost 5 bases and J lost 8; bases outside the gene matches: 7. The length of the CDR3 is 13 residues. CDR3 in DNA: TGTGCCAGCAGTCCGGGACAGGATAGGGGCTACACCTTC. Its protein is CASSPGQDRGYTF.

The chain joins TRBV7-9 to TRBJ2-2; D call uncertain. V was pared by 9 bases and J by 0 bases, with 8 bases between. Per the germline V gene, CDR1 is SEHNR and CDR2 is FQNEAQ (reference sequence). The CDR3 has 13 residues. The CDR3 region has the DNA TGTGCCAGTTTCCTAGCGAACACCGGGGAGCTGTTTTTT. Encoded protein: CASFLANTGELFF. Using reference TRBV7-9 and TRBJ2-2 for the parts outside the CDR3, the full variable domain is DTGVSQNPRHKITKRGQNVTFRCDPISEHNRLYWYRQTLGQGPEFLTYFQNEAQLEKSRLLSDRFSAERPKGSFSTLEIQRTEQGDSAMYLCASFLANTGELFFGEGSRLTVL.

This CDR3 reads CASSQGESGEQYV. The CDR3 coding sequence is TGTGCCAGCAGCCAAGGGGAGTCAGGCGAGCAGTACGTC. The chain joins TRBV3-1 (or the pseudogene TRBV3-2) to TRBJ2-7; tentatively, D is TRBD2 (5 bases). This CDR3 is 13 amino acids long. The V end was cut by 1 base, the J end by 6 bases, with 10 bases between. CDR1 LGHDT and CDR2 YNNKEL come from the germline V gene (reference sequence).

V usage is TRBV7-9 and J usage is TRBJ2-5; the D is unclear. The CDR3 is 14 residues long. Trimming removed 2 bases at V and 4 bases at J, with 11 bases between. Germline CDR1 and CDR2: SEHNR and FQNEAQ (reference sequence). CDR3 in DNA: TGTGCCAGCAGCTTATATCAGGTCAGAGAGACCCAGTACTTC. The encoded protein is CASSLYQVRETQYF.

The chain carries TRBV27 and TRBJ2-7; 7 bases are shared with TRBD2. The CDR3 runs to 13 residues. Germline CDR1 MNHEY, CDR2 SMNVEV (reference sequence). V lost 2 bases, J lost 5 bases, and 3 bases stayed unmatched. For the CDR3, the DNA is TGTGCCAGCAGTTTACTGGCGGGGGACGAGCAGTACTTC. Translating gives CASSLLAGDEQYF.

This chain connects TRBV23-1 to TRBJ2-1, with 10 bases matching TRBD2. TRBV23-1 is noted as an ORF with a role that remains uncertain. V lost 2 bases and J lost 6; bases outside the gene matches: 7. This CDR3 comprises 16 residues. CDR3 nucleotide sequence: TGCGCCAGCAGTCAAAAGCGGGGGGGCCGGATCAATGAGCAGTTCTTC. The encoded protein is CASSQKRGGRINEQFF.

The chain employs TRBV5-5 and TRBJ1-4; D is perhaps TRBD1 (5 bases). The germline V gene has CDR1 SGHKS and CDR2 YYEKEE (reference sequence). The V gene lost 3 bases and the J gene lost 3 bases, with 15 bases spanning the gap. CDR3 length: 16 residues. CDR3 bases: TGTGCCAGCAGCTCCCGACAGAGTTGGGCTAATGAAAAACTGTTTTTT. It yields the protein CASSSRQSWANEKLFF.

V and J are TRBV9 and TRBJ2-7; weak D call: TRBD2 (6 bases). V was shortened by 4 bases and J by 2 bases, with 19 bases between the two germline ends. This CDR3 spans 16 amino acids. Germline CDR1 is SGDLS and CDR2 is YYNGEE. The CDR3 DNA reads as TGTGCCAGCAGCCCAAACATGCGGGACCCCCCCTACGAGCAGTACTTC. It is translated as CASSPNMRDPPYEQYF.

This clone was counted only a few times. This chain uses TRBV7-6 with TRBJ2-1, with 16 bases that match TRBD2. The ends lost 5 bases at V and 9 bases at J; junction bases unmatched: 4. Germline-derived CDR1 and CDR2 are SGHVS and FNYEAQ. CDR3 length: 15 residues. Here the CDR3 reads CASSPGLAGGFEQFF. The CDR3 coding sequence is TGTGCCAGCAGCCCGGGACTAGCGGGAGGGTTTGAGCAGTTCTTC.

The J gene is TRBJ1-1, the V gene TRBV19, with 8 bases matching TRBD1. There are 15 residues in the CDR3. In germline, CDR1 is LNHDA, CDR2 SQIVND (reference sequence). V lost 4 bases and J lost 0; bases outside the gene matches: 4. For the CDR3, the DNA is TGTGCCAGTAGTAAGGGACAGGTCATGAACACTGAAGCTTTCTTT. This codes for CASSKGQVMNTEAFF.

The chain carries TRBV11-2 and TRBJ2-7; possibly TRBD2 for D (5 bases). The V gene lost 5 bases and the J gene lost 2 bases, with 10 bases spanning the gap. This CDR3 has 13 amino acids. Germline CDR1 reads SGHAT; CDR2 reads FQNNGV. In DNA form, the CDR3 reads TGTGCCAGCAGCCTAGCCCGGGCCTACGAGCAGTACGTC. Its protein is CASSLARAYEQYV.

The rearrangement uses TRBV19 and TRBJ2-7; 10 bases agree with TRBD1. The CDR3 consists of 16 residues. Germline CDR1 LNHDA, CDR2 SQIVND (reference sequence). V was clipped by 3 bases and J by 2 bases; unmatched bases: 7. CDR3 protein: CASSMRRDRGTYEQYF. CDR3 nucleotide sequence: TGTGCCAGTAGTATGCGGCGGGACAGGGGAACCTACGAGCAGTACTTC.

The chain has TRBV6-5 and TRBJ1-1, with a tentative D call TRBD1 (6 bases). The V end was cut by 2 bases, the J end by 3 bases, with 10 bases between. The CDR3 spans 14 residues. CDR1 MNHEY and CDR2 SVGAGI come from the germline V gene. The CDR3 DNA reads TGTGCCAGCAGTTACGGGGGGGCGGACACTGAAGCTTTCTTT. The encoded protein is CASSYGGADTEAFF.